The T cell receptor beta chain described here comes from a study of post-analysis software for immune sequencing data. Study-level points and caveats: Included in a set of roughly 5 TRBV segments more frequent in patients than controls were TRBV5-6, TRBV5-1 and TRBV20-1.

This CDR3 region has 16 residues. Germline-derived CDR1 and CDR2 are SGHTA and FQGNSA. V lost 6 bases to trimming and J lost 2 bases, with 20 bases between them. Each TCR beta cDNA library carried unique molecular identifiers. TCRdb ran MiXCR on the PCR reads and lists one entry per CDR3 protein. Here the sample spans hundreds of thousands of distinct CDR3 sequences, under 55% being singletons. For this clonotype: Its antigen is not identified.

The chain combines TRBV7-2 with TRBJ2-7, with a tentative D call TRBD2 (5 bases). The source material was blood. The source is a girl between 10 and 17 years old with multiple sclerosis. The CDR3 protein is CASSPLAGRSAYEQYF. CDR3 bases: TGTGCCAGCAGTCCCCTGGCGGGCAGATCGGCCTACGAGCAGTACTTC.